These T cell receptor beta chains were read from a single sample in a study of T cell clones after liver transplantation. Repertoires were generated with immunoSEQ multiplex PCR, while TCRdb's copy carries only in-frame clones and drops some. Of about 21,000 clones listed, 85% to 95% were seen once; the top ten hold 25%. The sample consisted of CD8+ T cells from blood, taken approximately 26 months after liver transplant. Every receptor here comes from a human patient who received a liver transplant. Some T cells may possibly be graft donor cells. CDR3s include the opening cysteine and the closing phenylalanine or tryptophan. Each record gives: CDR3 DNA, CDR3 protein, D gene, V gene, clone size, J gene. A D gene is named only where the DNA matches it firmly. Some rows mark clone size as missing; the rest say once, few, many or name a class of expanded clone.

cdr3_nt: TGTGCCAGCAGTGAAGAACTAGCGGCTTACAATGAGCAGTTCTTC
cdr3_aa: CASSEELAAYNEQFF
d_call: TRBD2
v_call: TRBV6-1
clone_size: once
j_call: TRBJ2-1

cdr3_nt: TGTGCCAGCAGCGTAGGTTCCTACAATGAGCAGTTCTTC
cdr3_aa: CASSVGSYNEQFF
d_call: NA
v_call: TRBV9
clone_size: NA
j_call: TRBJ2-1

cdr3_nt: TGCGCCAGCAGCCAAGTATACGGAAGGGACACCGGGGAGCTGTTTTTT
cdr3_aa: CASSQVYGRDTGELFF
d_call: NA
v_call: TRBV4-3
clone_size: NA
j_call: TRBJ2-2

cdr3_nt: TGTGCCAGCAGCTTAGCCCGGACAGGGGAAGAGACCCAGTACTTC
cdr3_aa: CASSLARTGEETQYF
d_call: TRBD1
v_call: TRBV7-6
clone_size: NA
j_call: TRBJ2-5

cdr3_nt: TGTGCCAGCAAATTACAGGGGGCGAATGGCGAGCAGTACTTC
cdr3_aa: CASKLQGANGEQYF
d_call: TRBD1
v_call: TRBV27
clone_size: NA
j_call: TRBJ2-7

cdr3_nt: TGTGCCAGCAGCCCCACCGGGACTACCCACGAGGCCGAGCAGTACTTC
cdr3_aa: CASSPTGTTHEAEQYF
d_call: TRBD2
v_call: TRBV28
clone_size: once
j_call: TRBJ2-7

cdr3_nt: TGTGCCAGCAATGCAGGTCCGGGCTCCTACAATGAGCAGTTCTTC
cdr3_aa: CASNAGPGSYNEQFF
d_call: NA
v_call: TRBV27
clone_size: NA
j_call: TRBJ2-1

cdr3_nt: TGTGCCAGCAGCTTAGGGGGACTAGCGGTCTACGAGCAGTACTTC
cdr3_aa: CASSLGGLAVYEQYF
d_call: TRBD2
v_call: TRBV11-2
clone_size: NA
j_call: TRBJ2-7

cdr3_nt: TGTGCCTGGAGTAGGACTAGCGGCTACAATGAGCAGTTCTTC
cdr3_aa: CAWSRTSGYNEQFF
d_call: TRBD2
v_call: TRBV30
clone_size: NA
j_call: TRBJ2-1

cdr3_nt: TGTGCCAGCAGCTTGACAGGAGTATTGAACAATGAGCAGTTCTTC
cdr3_aa: CASSLTGVLNNEQFF
d_call: NA
v_call: TRBV7-3
clone_size: NA
j_call: TRBJ2-1

cdr3_nt: TGTGCCAGCAGCCCCGGACTAGCGAACCACAATGAGCAGTTCTTC
cdr3_aa: CASSPGLANHNEQFF
d_call: TRBD2
v_call: TRBV14
clone_size: NA
j_call: TRBJ2-1

cdr3_nt: TGTGCCAGCAGCGTGGCTCACGGGAATGAGCAGTTCTTC
cdr3_aa: CASSVAHGNEQFF
d_call: NA
v_call: TRBV9
clone_size: NA
j_call: TRBJ2-1

cdr3_nt: TGTGCCAGCAGCAACTTAGCGGGGGACGCGCTCGGGGCCAACGTCCTGACTTTC
cdr3_aa: CASSNLAGDALGANVLTF
d_call: TRBD2
v_call: TRBV7-3
clone_size: NA
j_call: TRBJ2-6

cdr3_nt: TGTGCCAGCATCCTGGGGCTAGCGGGACCCTCCGAGCAGTACTTC
cdr3_aa: CASILGLAGPSEQYF
d_call: TRBD2
v_call: TRBV2
clone_size: NA
j_call: TRBJ2-7

cdr3_nt: TGTGCCAGCAATCTGGTCGGGGAGCTGTTTTTT
cdr3_aa: CASNLVGELFF
d_call: NA
v_call: TRBV6-6
clone_size: NA
j_call: TRBJ2-2

cdr3_nt: TGTGCCAGCAGCCCCGGAGGGAACTCCTACGAGCAGTACTTC
cdr3_aa: CASSPGGNSYEQYF
d_call: NA
v_call: TRBV9
clone_size: NA
j_call: TRBJ2-7

cdr3_nt: TGTGCCAGAAGCCCGGACTACACCCAATCCTACGAGCAGTACTTC
cdr3_aa: CARSPDYTQSYEQYF
d_call: NA
v_call: TRBV5-3
clone_size: once
j_call: TRBJ2-7

cdr3_nt: TGTGCCAGCAGCCCACGGGACAGGGGTTTCGGTCTGTTTTTT
cdr3_aa: CASSPRDRGFGLFF
d_call: TRBD1
v_call: TRBV9
clone_size: NA
j_call: TRBJ1-4

cdr3_nt: TGTGCCAGCAGTTTTTCTCAGAGTTCTAATGAAAAACTGTTTTTT
cdr3_aa: CASSFSQSSNEKLFF
d_call: NA
v_call: TRBV28
clone_size: NA
j_call: TRBJ1-4

cdr3_nt: TGTGCCAGCAGCGAGGCAGGGGAAGGCTACACCTTC
cdr3_aa: CASSEAGEGYTF
d_call: NA
v_call: TRBV9
clone_size: NA
j_call: TRBJ1-2

cdr3_nt: TGTGCCAGCAGCTTCGCGGGAGAGACCCAGTACTTC
cdr3_aa: CASSFAGETQYF
d_call: NA
v_call: TRBV7-9
clone_size: NA
j_call: TRBJ2-5

cdr3_nt: TGTGCCATCAGTGACCTCGGACAGGGGTACGAGCAGTACTTC
cdr3_aa: CAISDLGQGYEQYF
d_call: TRBD1
v_call: TRBV10-3
clone_size: NA
j_call: TRBJ2-7

cdr3_nt: TGTGCCAGCAGCTGGACACAAACACGGAACACTGAAGCTTTCTTT
cdr3_aa: CASSWTQTRNTEAFF
d_call: NA
v_call: TRBV13
clone_size: NA
j_call: TRBJ1-1

cdr3_nt: TGTGCCATGGGGGCTGGGAGCGGTGAGCAGTTCTTC
cdr3_aa: CAMGAGSGEQFF
d_call: NA
v_call: TRBV7-9
clone_size: NA
j_call: TRBJ2-1

cdr3_nt: TGTGCCTGGAGTGTGGTTCTGGGGAATCAGCCCCAGCATTTT
cdr3_aa: CAWSVVLGNQPQHF
d_call: NA
v_call: TRBV30
clone_size: medium-sized
j_call: TRBJ1-5

cdr3_nt: TGTGCCAGTACCCCGGGACTAGCGGGCACCGGGGAGCTGTTTTTT
cdr3_aa: CASTPGLAGTGELFF
d_call: TRBD2
v_call: TRBV19
clone_size: NA
j_call: TRBJ2-2

cdr3_nt: TGTGCCAGCAGCCAAGGCAGGGGGCGGTTTGACTATGGCTACACCTTC
cdr3_aa: CASSQGRGRFDYGYTF
d_call: TRBD1
v_call: TRBV14
clone_size: NA
j_call: TRBJ1-2

cdr3_nt: TGTGCCAGCACTAGCGGGAGCTCCTACGAGCAGTACTTC
cdr3_aa: CASTSGSSYEQYF
d_call: TRBD2
v_call: TRBV13
clone_size: once
j_call: TRBJ2-7

cdr3_nt: TGTGCCAGCAGCCTTACAGGGGGCTGGGAGCAGTACTTC
cdr3_aa: CASSLTGGWEQYF
d_call: TRBD1
v_call: TRBV28
clone_size: NA
j_call: TRBJ2-7

cdr3_nt: TGTGCCAGCACCCTCAATGGCGCCCGCGACCAGTACTTC
cdr3_aa: CASTLNGARDQYF
d_call: NA
v_call: TRBV7-9
clone_size: NA
j_call: TRBJ2-5

cdr3_nt: TGTGCCAGCAGTGAATCGGCAGGGTGGGCGAGTGAGCAGTTCTTC
cdr3_aa: CASSESAGWASEQFF
d_call: NA
v_call: TRBV25-1
clone_size: NA
j_call: TRBJ2-1

cdr3_nt: TGTGCCAGCAGTTTAGATATGACGAGCTCCTACAATGAGCAGTTCTTC
cdr3_aa: CASSLDMTSSYNEQFF
d_call: NA
v_call: TRBV27
clone_size: few
j_call: TRBJ2-1

cdr3_nt: TGTGCCAGCAGTTTAATAATGACGAGGGGGGTCTATGGCTACACCTTC
cdr3_aa: CASSLIMTRGVYGYTF
d_call: NA
v_call: TRBV28
clone_size: NA
j_call: TRBJ1-2

cdr3_nt: TGCGCCAGCAGCTTAACAGGGGCGGTGAACACTGAAGCTTTCTTT
cdr3_aa: CASSLTGAVNTEAFF
d_call: TRBD1
v_call: TRBV5-1
clone_size: once
j_call: TRBJ1-1

cdr3_nt: TGTGCCAGCAGCGCCCTTCAGGGTGAAAAACTGTTTTTT
cdr3_aa: CASSALQGEKLFF
d_call: NA
v_call: TRBV14
clone_size: NA
j_call: TRBJ1-4

cdr3_nt: TGCGCCAGCAGCACGGGGCCCGGCAGGAACACTGAAGCTTTCTTT
cdr3_aa: CASSTGPGRNTEAFF
d_call: NA
v_call: TRBV5-1
clone_size: once
j_call: TRBJ1-1

cdr3_nt: TGTGCCAGCAGCTTAGTGGGGGTGGAGGAAAAACTGTTTTTT
cdr3_aa: CASSLVGVEEKLFF
d_call: NA
v_call: TRBV7-9
clone_size: NA
j_call: TRBJ1-4

cdr3_nt: TGTGCCAGCAGCTTGGCCGCAGGGTCTATCGCAGTCTATGGCTACACCTTC
cdr3_aa: CASSLAAGSIAVYGYTF
d_call: NA
v_call: TRBV5-6
clone_size: NA
j_call: TRBJ1-2

cdr3_nt: TGTGCCAGCAGCCGGAGGGGGGTACATGGCTACACCTTC
cdr3_aa: CASSRRGVHGYTF
d_call: NA
v_call: TRBV5-8
clone_size: NA
j_call: TRBJ1-2

cdr3_nt: TGTGCCAGCAGAACTCCCAGCTCCTACGAGCAGTACTTC
cdr3_aa: CASRTPSSYEQYF
d_call: NA
v_call: TRBV5-6
clone_size: NA
j_call: TRBJ2-7

cdr3_nt: TGTGCCAGCAGCCCCGGTCGAGGCTACGAGCAGTACTTC
cdr3_aa: CASSPGRGYEQYF
d_call: NA
v_call: TRBV13
clone_size: NA
j_call: TRBJ2-7

cdr3_nt: TGTGCCAGCAGCTTAGTAGGAGCGGGAGGCCAAGAGACCCAGTACTTC
cdr3_aa: CASSLVGAGGQETQYF
d_call: TRBD2
v_call: TRBV7-9
clone_size: NA
j_call: TRBJ2-5

cdr3_nt: TGTGCCAGCAGCCCCCGATGGCAGGGGGATGAAAAACTGTTTTTT
cdr3_aa: CASSPRWQGDEKLFF
d_call: TRBD1
v_call: TRBV7-6
clone_size: NA
j_call: TRBJ1-4

cdr3_nt: TGTGCCAGCAGCTTAGCTCGACAACGGGAAGCTTTCTTT
cdr3_aa: CASSLARQREAFF
d_call: NA
v_call: TRBV7-6
clone_size: NA
j_call: TRBJ1-1

cdr3_nt: TGTGCCAGCAGCGGGGACACCTACGAGCAGTACTTC
cdr3_aa: CASSGDTYEQYF
d_call: NA
v_call: TRBV9
clone_size: NA
j_call: TRBJ2-7